Below are 9 T cell receptor beta chains sequenced from a single sample in a study of cytomegalovirus exposure and HLA in healthy donors. The PCR employed 60 Vbeta primers together with 13 Jbeta primers. Libraries were prepared by immunoSEQ multiplex PCR; TCRdb keeps only in-frame clonotypes and omits some of them. In the table there are 100,000 or so clones, approximately 80% of which are singletons. Sequencing was carried out using PBMCs. Receptors were obtained from a female donor in good health and CMV-seronegative.

V and J are TRBV2 and TRBJ1-1; unclear D gene. The CDR3 sequence is 11 residues long. Germline V lookup: CDR1 SNHLY, CDR2 FYNNEI. The ends were cut back, 6 bases at V and 6 bases at J, with 8 bases in the middle. For the CDR3, the DNA is TGTGCCAGCAGGGAGGACGCTGAAGCTTTCTTT. Translated, it gives CASREDAEAFF.

A single count supports this clone. V is TRBV13 and J is TRBJ2-7; TRBD1 is a possible D gene (5 bases). The V gene lost 5 bases and the J gene lost 5 bases, with 10 bases spanning the gap. This CDR3 comprises 12 residues. The germline V gene encodes CDR1 PRHDT and CDR2 FYEKMQ (reference sequence). The CDR3 here is CASSARVHEQYF. The CDR3 region has the DNA TGTGCCAGCAGCGCCAGGGTGCACGAGCAGTACTTC.

The V call is TRBV7-2, the J call TRBJ1-6, with TRBD1 matching 7 bases. CDR3 length: 12 amino acids. Unmatched junction bases numbered 0, after V lost 6 bases and J lost 7 bases. Per the germline V gene, CDR1 is SGHTA and CDR2 is FQGNSA. The CDR3 nucleotides are TGTGCCAGCAGGGGACAGAATTCACCCCTCCACTTT. This gives the protein CASRGQNSPLHF.

This clone was observed once. J is TRBJ1-5 and V is TRBV7-2, with a weak D call TRBD1 (6 bases). CDR1 SGHTA and CDR2 FQGNSA come from the germline V gene. CDR3 length equals 14 residues. V was shortened by 5 bases and J by 0 bases, with 8 bases between the two germline ends. DNA for the CDR3: TGTGCCAGCAGCCCACAGGGTAGCAATCAGCCCCAGCATTTT. This translates into CASSPQGSNQPQHF.

The chain combines TRBV15 with TRBJ2-2, with TRBD2 matching over 7 bases. Germline lookup yields CDR1 LNHNV and CDR2 YYDKDF (reference sequence). The CDR3 is 15 residues long. Germline trimming cut 1 base from V and 11 bases from J; bases unmatched to any gene: 10. As DNA, the CDR3 is TGTGCCACCAGCAGAGTACTAGGGCGACTAGCAGAGCTGTTTTTT. Its translation is CATSRVLGRLAELFF. Full variable domain (missing parts from reference TRBV15 and TRBJ2-2): DAMVIQNPRYQVTQFGKPVTLSCSQTLNHNVMYWYQQKSSQAPKLLFHYYDKDFNNEADTPDNFQSRRPNTSFCFLDIRSPGLGDTAMYLCATSRVLGRLAELFFGEGSRLTVL.

The chain carries TRBV7-9 and TRBJ2-5; a weak D match, TRBD1 (6 bases). The CDR3 has 16 amino acids. V was cut by 6 bases and J by 4 bases, with 21 bases left in between. CDR1 and CDR2 from the germline V gene are SEHNR and FQNEAQ (reference sequence). This chain's CDR3 is CASSYPSRGGRETQYF. The CDR3 nucleotides are TGTGCCAGCAGTTATCCCTCGCGAGGGGGACGAGAGACCCAGTACTTC.

This rearrangement joins TRBV18 to TRBJ2-7, with 8 bases that match TRBD2. The CDR3 extends over 15 amino acids. With 5 bases clipped from V and 3 bases from J, the junction kept 9 bases outside the gene matches. The germline gives CDR1 KGHSH, CDR2 LQKENI. The chain's CDR3 is CASSFQRGPNYEQYF. The CDR3 coding sequence is TGTGCCAGCTCATTTCAGCGGGGGCCCAACTACGAGCAGTACTTC.

The gene calls are TRBV6-4 and TRBJ2-2; TRBD1 might be the D (5 bases). The CDR3 extends over 14 amino acids. Germline V CDR1 and CDR2: MRHNA, SNTAGT. The V and J ends lost 3 bases and 2 bases respectively, with 7 bases between them. The CDR3 protein is CASSETANTGELFF. DNA of the CDR3: TGTGCCAGCAGTGAGACAGCAAACACCGGGGAGCTGTTTTTT.

This clone showed up just a few times. The chain links TRBV6-5 to TRBJ2-7, with TRBD2 matching 9 bases. Trimming took 2 bases from V and 3 from J; bases not matched to a gene: 5. Germline CDR1 reads MNHEY; CDR2 reads SVGAGI. The CDR3 contains 15 residues. In DNA form, the CDR3 reads TGTGCCAGCAGTTACGACGCGGGGGGGGTCTACGAGCAGTACTTC. Protein sequence: CASSYDAGGVYEQYF.